Each of the 2 T cell receptor beta chains below was sequenced from the same sample in a study of CD8+ T cells in alopecia areata (dated by TCRdb to 2016 to 2018). The time point label, as the study defines it: baseline before oral tofacitinib. Libraries were constructed by the immunoSEQ multiplex PCR assay. For TCR sequencing, RNA was extracted from every sample and reverse transcribed into cDNA to serve as template. TCRdb retrieved this table from immuneACCESS and kept in-frame rearrangements only. Not all clones are present; in checked studies, unresolved V genes account for under half, and no reason is known for the remainder. This sample is represented by over 150,000 clones; roughly 59% of them were singletons. About 1.5% of the sample goes to the ten largest clones. This specimen consisted of CD4+ T cells sorted from blood, obtained at week 0. All receptors derive from a human donor with alopecia areata.

The chain has TRBV5-5 and TRBJ1-2, with unresolved D. Germline assignment: CDR1 SGHKS and CDR2 YYEKEE (reference sequence). V was cut by 3 bases and J by 2 bases, with 11 bases left in between. The CDR3 length is 14 residues. The DNA of the CDR3 is TGTGCCAGCAGCTGGGAGCCGAGGAACTATGGCTACACCTTC. Its protein is CASSWEPRNYGYTF. The variable domain in full, with the rest retrieved from reference TRBV5-5 and TRBJ1-2, is DAGVTQSPTHLIKTRGQQVTLRCSPISGHKSVSWYQQVLGQGPQFIFQYYEKEERGRGNFPDRFSARQFPNYSSELNVNALLLGDSALYLCASSWEPRNYGYTFGSGTRLTVV.

V gene TRBV6-6 combines with J gene TRBJ1-2; perhaps TRBD1 as D (5 bases). CDR3 length: 13 residues. The germline V gene has CDR1 MNHNY and CDR2 SVGAGI (reference sequence). V lost 5 bases to trimming and J lost 2 bases, with 9 bases between them. The CDR3 loop is CASSTRENYGYTF. The CDR3 coding sequence is TGTGCCAGCAGTACCAGGGAAAACTATGGCTACACCTTC.